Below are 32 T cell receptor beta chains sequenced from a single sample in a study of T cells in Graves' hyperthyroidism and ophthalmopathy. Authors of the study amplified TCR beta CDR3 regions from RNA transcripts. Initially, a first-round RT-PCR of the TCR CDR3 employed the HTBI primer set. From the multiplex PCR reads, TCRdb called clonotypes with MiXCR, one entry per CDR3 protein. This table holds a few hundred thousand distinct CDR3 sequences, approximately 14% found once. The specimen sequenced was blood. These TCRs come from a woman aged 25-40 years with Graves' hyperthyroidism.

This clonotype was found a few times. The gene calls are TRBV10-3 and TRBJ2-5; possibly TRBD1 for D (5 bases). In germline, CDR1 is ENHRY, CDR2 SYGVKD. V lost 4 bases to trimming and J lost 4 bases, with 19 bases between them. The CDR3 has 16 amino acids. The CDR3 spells CAISGRGPAQGETQYF. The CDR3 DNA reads TGTGCCATCAGTGGACGCGGCCCGGCCCAGGGAGAGACCCAGTACTTC.

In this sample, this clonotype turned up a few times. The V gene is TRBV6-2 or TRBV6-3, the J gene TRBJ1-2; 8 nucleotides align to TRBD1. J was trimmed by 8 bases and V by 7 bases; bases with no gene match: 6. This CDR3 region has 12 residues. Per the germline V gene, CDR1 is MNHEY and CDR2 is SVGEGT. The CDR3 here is CASTGQGRGYTF. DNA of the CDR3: TGTGCCAGCACCGGACAGGGTAGAGGCTACACCTTC.

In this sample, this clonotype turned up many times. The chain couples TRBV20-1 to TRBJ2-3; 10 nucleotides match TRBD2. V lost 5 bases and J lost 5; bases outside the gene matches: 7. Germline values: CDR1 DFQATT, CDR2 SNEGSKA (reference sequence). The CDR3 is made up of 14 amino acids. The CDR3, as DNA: TGCAGTGCTGGACCTAGCGGGAGAGGAGATACGCAGTATTTT. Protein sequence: CSAGPSGRGDTQYF.

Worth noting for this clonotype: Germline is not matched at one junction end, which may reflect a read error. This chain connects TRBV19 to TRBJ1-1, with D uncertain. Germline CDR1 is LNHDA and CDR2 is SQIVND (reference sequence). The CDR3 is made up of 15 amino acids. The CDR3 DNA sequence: TGTGCCAGTAGCATAGGGAGGGCGGGGAACACTGAAGCTTTCTTT. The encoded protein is CASSIGRAGNTEAFF.

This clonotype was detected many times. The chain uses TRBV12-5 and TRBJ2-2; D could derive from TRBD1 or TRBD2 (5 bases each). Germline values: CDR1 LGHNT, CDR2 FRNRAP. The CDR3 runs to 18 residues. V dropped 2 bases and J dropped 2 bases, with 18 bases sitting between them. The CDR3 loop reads CASGLRTIGAENTGELFF. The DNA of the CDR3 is TGTGCTAGTGGTTTGCGTACTATCGGGGCCGAAAACACCGGGGAGCTGTTTTTT. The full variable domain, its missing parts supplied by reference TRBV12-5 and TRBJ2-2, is DARVTQTPRHKVTEMGQEVTMRCQPILGHNTVFWYRQTMMQGLELLAYFRNRAPLDDSGMPKDRFSAEMPDATLATLKIQPSEPRDSAVYFCASGLRTIGAENTGELFFGEGSRLTVL.

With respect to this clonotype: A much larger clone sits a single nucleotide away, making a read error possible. The CDR3 protein is CASQYRGRSLETQYF. The CDR3 coding sequence is TGTGCCAGCCAATACAGGGGGCGTTCGCTAGAGACCCAGTACTTC. The chain combines TRBV27 with TRBJ2-5; 9 bases are shared with TRBD1. Looked up from germline, CDR1 is MNHEY and CDR2 is SMNVEV (reference sequence). This CDR3 comprises 15 residues. V trimming: 8 bases; J trimming: 4 bases; junction bases outside the gene matches: 11.

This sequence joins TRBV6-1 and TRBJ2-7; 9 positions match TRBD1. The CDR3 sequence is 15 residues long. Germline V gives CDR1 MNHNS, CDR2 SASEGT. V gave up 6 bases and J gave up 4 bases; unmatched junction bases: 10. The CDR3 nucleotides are TGTGCCAGCAGCCGATTTGAGACAGGGGGGTACGAGCAGTACTTC. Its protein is CASSRFETGGYEQYF.

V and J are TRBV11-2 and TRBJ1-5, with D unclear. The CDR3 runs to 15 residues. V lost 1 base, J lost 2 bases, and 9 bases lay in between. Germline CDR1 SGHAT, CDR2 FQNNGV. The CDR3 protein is CASSLAATGNQPQHF. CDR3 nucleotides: TGTGCCAGCAGCTTAGCAGCAACGGGCAATCAGCCCCAGCATTTT.

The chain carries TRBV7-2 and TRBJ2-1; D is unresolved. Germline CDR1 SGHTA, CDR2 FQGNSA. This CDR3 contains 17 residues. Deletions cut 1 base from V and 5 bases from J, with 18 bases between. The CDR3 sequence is CASSLGSFFSAHNEQFF. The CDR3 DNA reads TGTGCCAGCAGCTTAGGTAGTTTCTTTTCGGCCCACAATGAGCAGTTCTTC.

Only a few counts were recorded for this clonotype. In nucleotides, the CDR3 is TGTGCCAGCAGCCAAGTAGCGGGAATGGGCGAGCAGTACTTC. This encodes CASSQVAGMGEQYF. This sequence joins TRBV14 and TRBJ2-7; the match to TRBD2 covers 8 bases. Germline trimming cut 1 base from V and 6 bases from J; bases unmatched to any gene: 5. The germline gives CDR1 SGHDN, CDR2 FVKESK. The length of the CDR3 is 14 residues.

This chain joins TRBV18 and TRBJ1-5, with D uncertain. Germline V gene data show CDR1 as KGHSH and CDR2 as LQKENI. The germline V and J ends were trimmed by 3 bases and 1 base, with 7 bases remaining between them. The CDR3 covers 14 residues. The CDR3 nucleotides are TGTGCCAGCTCACCGGGGAAAAGCAATCAGCCCCAGCATTTT. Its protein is CASSPGKSNQPQHF. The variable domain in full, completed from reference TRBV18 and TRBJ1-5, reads NAGVMQNPRHLVRRRGQEARLRCSPMKGHSHVYWYRQLPEEGLKFMVYLQKENIIDESGMPKERFSAEFPKEGPSILRIQQVVRGDSAAYFCASSPGKSNQPQHFGDGTRLSIL.

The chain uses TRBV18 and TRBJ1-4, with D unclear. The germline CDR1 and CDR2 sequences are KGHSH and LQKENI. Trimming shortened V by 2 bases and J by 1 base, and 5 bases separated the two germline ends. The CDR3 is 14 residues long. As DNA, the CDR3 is TGTGCCAGCTCACCAACCATAACTAATGAAAAACTGTTTTTT. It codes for CASSPTITNEKLFF.

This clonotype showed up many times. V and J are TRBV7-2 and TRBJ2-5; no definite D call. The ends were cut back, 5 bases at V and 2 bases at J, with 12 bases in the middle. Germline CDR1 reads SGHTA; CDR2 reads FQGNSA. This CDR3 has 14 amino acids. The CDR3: CASSPGQVQETQYF. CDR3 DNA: TGTGCCAGCAGCCCCGGCCAAGTTCAAGAGACCCAGTACTTC.

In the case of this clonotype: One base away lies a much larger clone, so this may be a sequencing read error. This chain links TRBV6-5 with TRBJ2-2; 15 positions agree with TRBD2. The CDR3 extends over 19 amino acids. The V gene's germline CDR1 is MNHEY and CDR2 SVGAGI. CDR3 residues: CASSSWGLAGGSNTGELVF. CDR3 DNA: TGTGCCAGCAGTTCCTGGGGACTAGCGGGAGGATCCAACACCGGGGAGCTGGTTTTT.

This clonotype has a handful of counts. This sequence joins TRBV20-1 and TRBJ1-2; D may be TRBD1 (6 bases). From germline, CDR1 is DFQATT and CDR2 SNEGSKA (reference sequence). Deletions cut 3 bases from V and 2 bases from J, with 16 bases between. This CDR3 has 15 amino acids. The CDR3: CSASKDSHVNYGYTF. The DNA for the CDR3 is TGCAGTGCTAGCAAGGACAGCCACGTCAACTATGGCTACACCTTC.

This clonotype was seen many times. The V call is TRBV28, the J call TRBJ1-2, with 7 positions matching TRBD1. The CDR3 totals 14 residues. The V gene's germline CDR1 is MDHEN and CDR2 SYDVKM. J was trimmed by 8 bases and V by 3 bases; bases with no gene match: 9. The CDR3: CASSLTGRSGGYTF. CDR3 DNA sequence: TGTGCCAGCAGTTTGACAGGGAGGTCTGGCGGCTACACCTTC.

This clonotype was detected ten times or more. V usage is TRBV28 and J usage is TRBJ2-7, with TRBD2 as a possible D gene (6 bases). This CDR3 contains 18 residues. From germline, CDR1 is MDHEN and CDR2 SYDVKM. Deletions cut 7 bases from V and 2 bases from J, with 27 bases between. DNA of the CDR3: TGTGCCAGCACCCAATTTTTCGGGAGTCTCTTAGGTGCCTACGAGCAGTACTTC. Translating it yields CASTQFFGSLLGAYEQYF.

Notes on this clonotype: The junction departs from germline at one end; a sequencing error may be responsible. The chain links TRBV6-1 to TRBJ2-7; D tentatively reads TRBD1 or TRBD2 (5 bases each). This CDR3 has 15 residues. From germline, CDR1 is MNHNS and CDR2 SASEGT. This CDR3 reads CASREGTSVQGQQYF. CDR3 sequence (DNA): TGTGCCAGCAGGGAAGGCACTAGTGTTCAGGGTCAGCAGTACTTC.

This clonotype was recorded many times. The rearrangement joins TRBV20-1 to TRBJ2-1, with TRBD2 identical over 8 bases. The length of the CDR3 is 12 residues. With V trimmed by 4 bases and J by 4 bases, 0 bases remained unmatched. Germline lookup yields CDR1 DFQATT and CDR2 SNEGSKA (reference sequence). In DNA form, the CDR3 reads TGCAGTGCTACTAGCGGGTACAATGAGCAGTTCTTC. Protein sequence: CSATSGYNEQFF.

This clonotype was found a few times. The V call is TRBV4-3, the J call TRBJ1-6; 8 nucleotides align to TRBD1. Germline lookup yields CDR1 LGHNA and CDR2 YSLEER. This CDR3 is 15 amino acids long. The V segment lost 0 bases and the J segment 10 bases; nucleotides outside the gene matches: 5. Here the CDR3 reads CASSQDRGQGSPLHF. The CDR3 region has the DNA TGCGCCAGCAGCCAAGATCGAGGACAGGGCTCACCCCTCCACTTT.

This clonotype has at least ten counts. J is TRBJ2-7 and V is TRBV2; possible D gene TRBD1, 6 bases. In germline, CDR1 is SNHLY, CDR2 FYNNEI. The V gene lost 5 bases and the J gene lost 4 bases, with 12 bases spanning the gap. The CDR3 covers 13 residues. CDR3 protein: CASSQDSFYEQYF. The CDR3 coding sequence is TGTGCCAGCAGTCAGGACAGTTTTTACGAGCAGTACTTC.

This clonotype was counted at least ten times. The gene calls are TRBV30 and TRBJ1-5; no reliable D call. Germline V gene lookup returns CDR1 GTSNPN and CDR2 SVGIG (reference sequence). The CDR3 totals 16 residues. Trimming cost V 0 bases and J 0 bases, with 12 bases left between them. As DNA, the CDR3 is TGTGCCTGGAGTGTACCGGCAGGACCTAGCAATCAGCCCCAGCATTTT. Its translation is CAWSVPAGPSNQPQHF.

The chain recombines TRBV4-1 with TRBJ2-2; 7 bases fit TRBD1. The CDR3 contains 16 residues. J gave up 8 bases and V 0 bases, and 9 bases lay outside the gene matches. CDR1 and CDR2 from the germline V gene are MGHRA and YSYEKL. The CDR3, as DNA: TGCGCCAGCAGCCAAGATGTGACAGGGCTAACGGGGGAGCTGTTTTTT. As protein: CASSQDVTGLTGELFF.

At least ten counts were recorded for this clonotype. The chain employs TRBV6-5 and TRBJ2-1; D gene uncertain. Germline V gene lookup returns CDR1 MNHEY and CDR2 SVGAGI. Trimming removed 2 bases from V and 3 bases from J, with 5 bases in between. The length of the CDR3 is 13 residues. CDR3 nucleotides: TGTGCCAGCAGTTACCCCGGCTACAATGAGCAGTTCTTC. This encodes CASSYPGYNEQFF.

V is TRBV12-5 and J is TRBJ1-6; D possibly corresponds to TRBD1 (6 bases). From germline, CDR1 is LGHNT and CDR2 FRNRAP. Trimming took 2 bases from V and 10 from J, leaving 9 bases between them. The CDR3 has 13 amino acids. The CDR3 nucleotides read TGTGCTAGTGGTTTGACAGGGTTCTCACCCCTCCACTTT. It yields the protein CASGLTGFSPLHF. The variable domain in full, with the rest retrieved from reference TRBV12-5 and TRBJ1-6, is DARVTQTPRHKVTEMGQEVTMRCQPILGHNTVFWYRQTMMQGLELLAYFRNRAPLDDSGMPKDRFSAEMPDATLATLKIQPSEPRDSAVYFCASGLTGFSPLHFGNGTRLTVT.

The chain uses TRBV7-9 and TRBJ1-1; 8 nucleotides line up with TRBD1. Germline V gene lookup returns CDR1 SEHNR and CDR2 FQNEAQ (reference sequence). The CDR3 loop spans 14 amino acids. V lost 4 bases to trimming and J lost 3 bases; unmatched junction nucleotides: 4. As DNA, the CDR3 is TGTGCCAGCAGCTCCCAACAGGGGGACACTGAAGCTTTCTTT. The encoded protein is CASSSQQGDTEAFF. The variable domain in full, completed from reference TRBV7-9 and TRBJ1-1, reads DTGVSQNPRHKITKRGQNVTFRCDPISEHNRLYWYRQTLGQGPEFLTYFQNEAQLEKSRLLSDRFSAERPKGSFSTLEIQRTEQGDSAMYLCASSSQQGDTEAFFGQGTRLTVV.

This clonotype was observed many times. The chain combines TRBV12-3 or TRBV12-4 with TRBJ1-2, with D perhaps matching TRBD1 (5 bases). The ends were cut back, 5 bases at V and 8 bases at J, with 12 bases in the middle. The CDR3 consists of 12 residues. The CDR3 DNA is TGTGCCAGCAGTCCCAGGGATAGCGGCTACACCTTC. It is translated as CASSPRDSGYTF.

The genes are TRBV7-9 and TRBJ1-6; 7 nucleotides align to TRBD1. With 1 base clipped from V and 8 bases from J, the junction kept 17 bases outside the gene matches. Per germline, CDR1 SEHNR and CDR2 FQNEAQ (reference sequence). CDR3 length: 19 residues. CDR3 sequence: CASSLVGTVATQIHSPLHF. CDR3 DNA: TGTGCCAGCAGCTTAGTAGGGACAGTCGCGACCCAGATTCATTCACCCCTCCACTTT.

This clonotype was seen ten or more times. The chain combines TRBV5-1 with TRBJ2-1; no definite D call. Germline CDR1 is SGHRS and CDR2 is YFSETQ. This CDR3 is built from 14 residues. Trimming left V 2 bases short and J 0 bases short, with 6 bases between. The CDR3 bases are TGCGCCAGCAGCTTAGTTGCCTCCTACAATGAGCAGTTCTTC. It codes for CASSLVASYNEQFF.

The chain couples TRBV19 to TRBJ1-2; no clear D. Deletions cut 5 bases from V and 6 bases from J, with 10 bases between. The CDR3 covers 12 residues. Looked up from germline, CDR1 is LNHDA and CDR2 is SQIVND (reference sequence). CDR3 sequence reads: CASSLRDHGYTF. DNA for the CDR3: TGTGCCAGTAGTCTCCGGGATCATGGCTACACCTTC.

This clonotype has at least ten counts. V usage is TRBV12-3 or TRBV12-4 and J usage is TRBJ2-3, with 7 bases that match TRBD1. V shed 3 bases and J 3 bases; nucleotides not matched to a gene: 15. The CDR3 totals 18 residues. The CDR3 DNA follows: TGTGCCAGCAGTTTTTTCGTAGGGGGCGTTTATGGGACAGATACGCAGTATTTT. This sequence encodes CASSFFVGGVYGTDTQYF.

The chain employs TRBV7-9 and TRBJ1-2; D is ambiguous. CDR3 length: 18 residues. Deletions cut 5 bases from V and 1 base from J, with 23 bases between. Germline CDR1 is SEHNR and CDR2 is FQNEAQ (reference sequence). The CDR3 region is CASSHARSQNFDNYGYTF. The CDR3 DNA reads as TGTGCCAGCAGCCACGCGCGCAGCCAGAACTTCGATAACTATGGCTACACCTTC. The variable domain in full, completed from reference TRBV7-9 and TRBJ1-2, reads DTGVSQNPRHKITKRGQNVTFRCDPISEHNRLYWYRQTLGQGPEFLTYFQNEAQLEKSRLLSDRFSAERPKGSFSTLEIQRTEQGDSAMYLCASSHARSQNFDNYGYTFGSGTRLTVV.